Listed below are T cell receptor beta chains from one sample, sequenced in a study of radiation and T cells in renal cell carcinoma. Using immunoSEQ multiplex PCR, the repertoire was profiled, and TCRdb retains in-frame clones only, with some absent. This table holds over 60,000 clones, 86% found once. Sequencing used blood, obtained from a patient whose treatment included radiotherapy and nephrectomy. The receptors were sampled from a woman aged 45-65 years with renal cell carcinoma. Each CDR3 is given with its conserved first and last residue. Each record gives: V gene, J gene, clone size, CDR3 protein. Clone sizes are given selectively: once, few, many, or a class where the clone is expanded.

TRBV9	TRBJ2-5	-	CASSVGQQGVQETQYF
TRBV7-2	TRBJ2-1	-	CASSQVAGTNYEQFF
TRBV7-2	TRBJ2-5	-	CASSQPAGQETQYF
TRBV5-6	TRBJ1-4	-	CASSAQGLNEKLFF
TRBV27	TRBJ2-1	-	CASSDRPLYNEQFF
TRBV5-1	TRBJ2-7	-	CASSPLRGDSYEQYF
TRBV28	TRBJ1-3	-	CASARTGGSGNTIYF
TRBV13	TRBJ2-2	once	CASSLEGGATGELFF
TRBV7-9	TRBJ1-2	few	CASSSGQGNGYTF
TRBV18	TRBJ2-7	-	CASSPLNRDGEQYF
TRBV5-1	TRBJ2-2	many	CASSFLEIARGGELFF
TRBV5-1	TRBJ1-4	once	CASSLELSSGEKLFF
TRBV19	TRBJ1-3	-	CASSMQGLSGNTIYF
TRBV5-8	TRBJ2-5	-	CASSFWASGNQETQYF
TRBV30	TRBJ1-4	-	CAWSPQGGSEKLFF
TRBV7-9	TRBJ2-1	-	CASSVAGPWGNEQFF
TRBV18	TRBJ2-7	-	CASSQGTNRYEQYF
TRBV14	TRBJ2-5	-	CASSRHGTGLSETQYF
TRBV9	TRBJ2-7	-	CASSVQDSSYEQYF
TRBV7-2	TRBJ1-2	-	CASSPGTGIYGYTF
TRBV9	TRBJ2-2	-	CASSAALAATGELFF
TRBV6-6	TRBJ1-2	-	CASSYIPGQGYGYTF
TRBV7-2	TRBJ2-5	-	CASSLYGGGGEETQYF
TRBV19	TRBJ2-1	-	CASILTSGRINEQFF
TRBV11-2	TRBJ1-1	-	CASSLDPNTEAFF
TRBV5-1	TRBJ2-5	-	CASTFVGSQETQYF
TRBV11-3	TRBJ2-2	-	CASSLGATGELFF
TRBV4-2	TRBJ1-2	-	CASSQDQGTGMFNYGYTF
TRBV27	TRBJ2-3	-	CASSTTSGTPLSTDTQYF
TRBV19	TRBJ2-7	-	CASAPPGAYEQYF
TRBV11-2	TRBJ2-7	-	CASSLASASGLKEQYF
TRBV18	TRBJ1-5	-	CASSPQDTGGGQPQHF
TRBV7-9	TRBJ1-4	once	CASSLDRGTAGARQKLFF
TRBV7-2	TRBJ2-1	-	CASSLSGTSGRFEQFF
TRBV9	TRBJ2-5	-	CASSVQGSPRGLQETQYF
TRBV20-1	TRBJ1-2	once	CSASLERRYTF
TRBV10-1	TRBJ1-6	few	CASSGGTPDSPLHF
TRBV25-1	TRBJ2-3	-	CASSDPPPGPDTQYF
TRBV7-3	TRBJ1-1	few	CASSLGTGRAEAFF
TRBV9	TRBJ1-2	-	CASSEGGGNYGYTF
TRBV6-1	TRBJ1-5	-	CASSERPDYSNQPQHF
TRBV30	TRBJ2-7	once	CAWSARTTSEYF
TRBV7-2	TRBJ1-1	-	CASREDRNTEAFF
TRBV19	TRBJ1-4	-	CASSIVDGGRGVEKLFF
TRBV7-8	TRBJ2-2	-	CASSLETGHTGELFF
TRBV5-5	TRBJ2-1	-	CASSSAGQGYNEQFF